One and the same sample provided the 27 T cell receptor beta chains below, sequenced in a study of human T cells and chemical hapten exposure. One entry per CDR3 protein results from TCRdb running MiXCR on the RACE reads. The sample consists of tens of thousands of distinct CDR3 sequences, about 3.5% of them appearing once. Sample time point: healthy volunteer bleed at 6 weeks. The authors extracted total RNA from unfractionated whole blood. The sequenced sample was whole blood. The receptors derive from a human donor in good health. Some clones in this sample may be carry-over from other donors' samples.

This clonotype occurred many times. The chain couples TRBV24-1 to TRBJ2-1; weak D call: TRBD1 (6 bases). Germline CDR1 KGHDR, CDR2 SFDVKD. Trimming stripped 7 bases from V and 2 bases from J, with 11 bases between. The CDR3 loop spans 14 amino acids. In DNA, the CDR3 is TGTGCCACCAGCCTAGGGGGACCCTACAATGAGCAGTTCTTC. This encodes CATSLGGPYNEQFF.

The chain has TRBV28 and TRBJ1-1; possible D gene TRBD1, 5 bases. This CDR3 contains 13 residues. The germline V and J ends were trimmed by 6 bases and 1 base, with 9 bases remaining between them. From germline, CDR1 is MDHEN and CDR2 SYDVKM. CDR3 sequence reads: CASSHGQNTEAFF. CDR3 bases: TGTGCCAGCAGCCATGGACAGAACACTGAAGCTTTCTTT.

This clonotype was observed many times. The J gene is TRBJ1-2, the V gene TRBV12-3 or TRBV12-4; D is perhaps TRBD1 (5 bases). Trimming removed 3 bases from V and 4 bases from J, with 9 bases in between. CDR3 length: 13 residues. DNA of the CDR3: TGTGCCAGCAGTTTGTCGGGGGGCTATGGCTACACCTTC. It is translated as CASSLSGGYGYTF.

This clonotype has ten or more counts. The chain has TRBV28 and TRBJ1-1; D unresolved. Per the germline V gene, CDR1 is MDHEN and CDR2 is SYDVKM. This CDR3 contains 14 residues. Between the trimmed V and J ends, which lost 6 bases and 6 bases, there was a span of 17 bases. The CDR3 here is CASSTRTGGPEAFF. The CDR3 bases are TGTGCCAGCAGCACCCGGACGGGAGGGCCTGAAGCTTTCTTT.

The rearrangement joins TRBV29-1 to TRBJ2-7, with 10 bases lining up with TRBD1. The germline CDR1 and CDR2 sequences are SQVTM and ANQGSEA. The CDR3 loop spans 14 amino acids. The junction had 12 bases not matched to a gene; V was cut back by 6 bases and J by 7 bases. CDR3 in amino acids: CSVGPGQGLREQYF. In DNA form, the CDR3 reads TGCAGCGTCGGCCCGGGACAGGGGTTGAGGGAGCAGTACTTC.

This clonotype was counted ten times or more. Here the CDR3 reads CASIGGTTYNEQFF. The DNA of the CDR3 is TGTGCCAGCATAGGGGGGACAACCTACAATGAGCAGTTCTTC. This chain joins TRBV6-5 and TRBJ2-1; D might be TRBD1 or TRBD2, each matching 6 bases. Germline lookup yields CDR1 MNHEY and CDR2 SVGAGI. The V gene lost 7 bases and the J gene lost 2 bases, with 12 bases spanning the gap. There are 14 residues in the CDR3.

The rearrangement joins TRBV12-3 or TRBV12-4 to TRBJ1-3; D not certain. The CDR3 runs to 14 residues. V lost 2 bases and J lost 3, with 8 bases in between. CDR3 DNA sequence: TGTGCCAGCAGTTTATCAGGTTTTGGAAACACCATATATTTT. It translates to CASSLSGFGNTIYF.

Many counts were recorded for this clonotype. The chain carries TRBV9 and TRBJ2-5; a possible D gene is TRBD2 (5 bases). Germline values: CDR1 SGDLS, CDR2 YYNGEE. Trimming cost V 3 bases and J 3 bases, with 18 bases left between them. The length of the CDR3 is 16 residues. The CDR3 DNA reads TGTGCCAGCAGCGCCTCAACGTCCGGAGGCAAAGAGACCCAGTACTTC. Its protein product is CASSASTSGGKETQYF.

This clonotype was observed many times. In DNA form, the CDR3 reads TGTGCCAGCAGCCAAGTCCGCTACACAGATACGCAGTATTTT. Translation: CASSQVRYTDTQYF. This chain uses TRBV3-1 with TRBJ2-3; D unclear. V was clipped by 1 base and J by 2 bases, with 7 bases between them. Germline V CDR1 and CDR2: LGHDT, YNNKEL (reference sequence). This CDR3 spans 14 amino acids.

This clonotype occurred many times. J is TRBJ2-5 and V is TRBV6-5; 7 positions agree with TRBD1. This CDR3 has 15 amino acids. The germline V gene encodes CDR1 MNHEY and CDR2 SVGAGI. The V segment lost 2 bases and the J segment 7 bases; nucleotides outside the gene matches: 10. As DNA, the CDR3 is TGTGCCAGCAGTTACACGGACAGGCGTGGGGGGACCCAGTACTTC. Its translation is CASSYTDRRGGTQYF.

At least ten counts were recorded for this clonotype. The chain's CDR3 is CSVTTPGPNQPQHF. In DNA form, the CDR3 reads TGCAGCGTTACAACTCCGGGACCGAATCAGCCCCAGCATTTT. The chain is built from TRBV29-1 and TRBJ1-5; maybe TRBD1 (5 bases). Germline V gives CDR1 SQVTM, CDR2 ANQGSEA. V lost 5 bases and J 4 bases, leaving 15 bases between the germline ends. This CDR3 region has 14 residues.

This clonotype was seen a few times. This chain uses TRBV3-1 with TRBJ2-2, with D tentatively TRBD1 (5 bases). With 5 bases removed from V and 5 bases from J, the gap between germline ends came to 15 bases. In germline, CDR1 is LGHDT, CDR2 YNNKEL (reference sequence). The CDR3 loop spans 15 amino acids. CDR3 region: CASSSETGPTGELFF. The CDR3 nucleotides are TGTGCCAGCAGCTCGGAAACAGGACCAACCGGGGAGCTGTTTTTT.

Many counts were recorded for this clonotype. V and J are TRBV7-6 and TRBJ2-3, with TRBD2 matching 11 bases. This CDR3 has 14 amino acids. J was trimmed by 5 bases and V by 5 bases; bases with no gene match: 3. Germline CDR1 SGHVS, CDR2 FNYEAQ. The CDR3 DNA is TGTGCCAGCAGCGGCGGACTAGCGGGAGATACGCAGTATTTT. It translates to CASSGGLAGDTQYF.

In this sample, this clonotype turned up many times. The rearrangement joins TRBV29-1 to TRBJ1-2, with 7 bases fitting TRBD1. Germline CDR1 is SQVTM and CDR2 is ANQGSEA. The CDR3 extends over 17 amino acids. The trim removed 5 bases at V and 1 base at J, leaving 16 bases unmatched. The DNA for the CDR3 is TGCAGCGTTCAACAATCCGGGACAGTCGAACTTAACTATGGCTACACCTTC. Its protein is CSVQQSGTVELNYGYTF.

Here the CDR3 DNA reads TGTGCCACCAGTGAGGGGACAGGGGCGAAGTCTGGAAACACCATATATTTT. It translates to CATSEGTGAKSGNTIYF. The rearrangement uses TRBV24-1 and TRBJ1-3; 10 positions match TRBD1. The germline V gene has CDR1 KGHDR and CDR2 SFDVKD. The CDR3 extends over 17 amino acids. Germline trimming cut 4 bases from V and 1 base from J; bases unmatched to any gene: 6.

This clonotype was counted only a few times. The chain carries TRBV7-8 and TRBJ1-5; 7 nucleotides align to TRBD1. The CDR3 contains 13 residues. V dropped 1 base and J dropped 6; count of bases not matched to a gene: 0. Germline V gene sequence: CDR1 SGHVS, CDR2 FQNEAQ. This CDR3 reads CASSLEGAQPQHF. DNA for the CDR3: TGTGCCAGCAGCTTAGAGGGGGCTCAGCCCCAGCATTTT.

This clonotype has just a few counts. The chain uses TRBV27 and TRBJ2-5; D might be TRBD1 or TRBD2, each matching 5 bases. Trimming stripped 8 bases from V and 4 bases from J, with 20 bases between. The CDR3 consists of 15 residues. From germline, CDR1 is MNHEY and CDR2 SMNVEV (reference sequence). The CDR3 protein is CASGDSPTGRETQYF. In DNA, the CDR3 is TGTGCCAGCGGAGACAGCCCGACGGGGCGAGAGACCCAGTACTTC.

This clonotype was counted ten times or more. The CDR3 coding sequence is TGCGCCAGCAGCCTTCGGGAGCCTACCTCTGGGGCCAACGTCCTGACTTTC. Its translation: CASSLREPTSGANVLTF. The rearrangement links TRBV5-1 to TRBJ2-6, with D possibly being TRBD2 (6 bases). V shed 4 bases and J shed 0 bases, with 14 bases lying between them. In germline, CDR1 is SGHRS, CDR2 YFSETQ. The CDR3 is 17 residues long.

The V and J genes are TRBV28 and TRBJ1-5; D gene uncertain. The CDR3 has 13 amino acids. The V and J ends lost 5 bases and 4 bases respectively, with 9 bases between them. Germline CDR1 reads MDHEN; CDR2 reads SYDVKM. The CDR3, as DNA: TGTGCCAGCAGTGGCCAGTTTAATCAGCCCCAGCATTTT. Its protein is CASSGQFNQPQHF.

Only a few counts were recorded for this clonotype. The CDR3 nucleotides read TGTGCCTGGAGAGGTCGGGCTGAAGCTTTCTTT. Translated, it gives CAWRGRAEAFF. This sequence joins TRBV30 and TRBJ1-1; D gene uncertain. Deletions cut 3 bases from V and 6 bases from J, with 8 bases between. This CDR3 spans 11 amino acids. Germline CDR1 reads GTSNPN; CDR2 reads SVGIG (reference sequence).

Many counts were recorded for this clonotype. The chain couples TRBV12-3 or TRBV12-4 to TRBJ1-3; a weak D match, TRBD1 (6 bases). This CDR3 region has 15 residues. The V gene lost 6 bases and the J gene lost 0 bases, with 12 bases spanning the gap. As DNA, the CDR3 is TGTGCCAGCAGACAGGGATCTCTCTCTGGAAACACCATATATTTT. As protein: CASRQGSLSGNTIYF.

This clonotype appeared a few times. CDR3 in DNA: TGTGCCAGTAGTACACTAGCGGGAGGAAGCACAGATACGCAGTATTTT. This encodes CASSTLAGGSTDTQYF. This chain uses TRBV19 with TRBJ2-3, with 12 bases lining up with TRBD2. V gave up 4 bases and J gave up 0 bases; unmatched junction bases: 2. The CDR3 extends over 16 amino acids. Germline loops: CDR1 LNHDA, CDR2 SQIVND (reference sequence).

This chain connects TRBV19 to TRBJ2-3, with unresolved D. CDR3 length equals 13 residues. The germline V gene encodes CDR1 LNHDA and CDR2 SQIVND (reference sequence). The V end was cut by 4 bases, the J end by 2 bases, with 7 bases between. CDR3 bases: TGTGCCAGTAGTACGCTGCTCACAGATACGCAGTATTTT. The encoded protein is CASSTLLTDTQYF.

This clonotype was found many times. This sequence joins TRBV5-4 and TRBJ2-3, with TRBD2 matching over 7 bases. CDR1 and CDR2 from the germline V gene are SGHNT and YYREEE (reference sequence). The ends lost 4 bases at V and 3 bases at J; junction bases unmatched: 8. The CDR3 extends over 15 amino acids. The CDR3 sequence is CASSPYERGTDTQYF. CDR3 nucleotides: TGTGCCAGCAGCCCTTACGAGCGGGGAACAGATACGCAGTATTTT. Based on the CDR3 plus reference TRBV5-4 and TRBJ2-3, the full variable domain is ETGVTQSPTHLIKTRGQQVTLRCSSQSGHNTVSWYQQALGQGPQFIFQYYREEENGRGNFPPRFSGLQFPNYSSELNVNALELDDSALYLCASSPYERGTDTQYFGPGTRLTVL.

The table lists this clonotype with many counts. J is TRBJ1-6 and V is TRBV27, with D maybe TRBD1 (5 bases). The germline CDR1 and CDR2 sequences are MNHEY and SMNVEV (reference sequence). V dropped 0 bases and J dropped 4 bases, with 13 bases sitting between them. The CDR3 loop spans 17 amino acids. CDR3 sequence reads: CASSLSEGAAYNSPLHF. In DNA form, the CDR3 reads TGTGCCAGCAGTTTATCGGAAGGGGCCGCATATAATTCACCCCTCCACTTT.

This clonotype has ten or more counts. The chain combines TRBV29-1 with TRBJ1-5; D is perhaps TRBD1 (5 bases). Germline V lookup: CDR1 SQVTM, CDR2 ANQGSEA. Trimming cost V 4 bases and J 3 bases, with 7 bases left between them. The CDR3 is made up of 12 amino acids. CDR3 region: CSVAGFNQPQHF. The CDR3 nucleotides read TGCAGCGTTGCAGGGTTCAATCAGCCCCAGCATTTT.

This clonotype was counted ten times or more. The chain couples TRBV15 to TRBJ2-3; D not certain. Germline-derived CDR1 and CDR2 are LNHNV and YYDKDF (reference sequence). The germline V and J ends were trimmed by 0 bases and 4 bases, with 14 bases remaining between them. This CDR3 spans 16 amino acids. This CDR3 reads CATSRDLRTAADTQYF. CDR3 nucleotides: TGTGCCACCAGCAGAGATCTGAGGACCGCGGCAGATACGCAGTATTTT.